This TCR beta chain was sequenced during a study of blood T cell repertoires in COVID-19. Study at large: Sources were T cells, B-cell-depleted T cells, or PBMCs; the material itself was cDNA or gDNA.

Per the original methods: Reference gene primer amplification in the assay estimated nucleated cell counts. Method: immunoSEQ multiplex PCR; TCRdb's copy keeps in-frame clones and lacks some. That table is the source of V, J and clone size, and D and trimming were worked out from the DNA. The repertoire has 160,000 or so clones, roughly 91% of them found once; the top ten carry about 2%. V lost 5 bases and J lost 0, with 16 bases in between. The CDR3 spans 16 residues. Germline-derived CDR1 and CDR2 are MNHNS and SASEGT. The sample comprised peripheral blood. This chain joins TRBV6-1 and TRBJ1-1; D call uncertain. This sequence originates from a man aged 18 to 30 with acute or convalescent COVID-19. The CDR3 loop is CASSKGTGEMNTEAFF. In DNA form, the CDR3 reads TGTGCCAGCAGTAAAGGAACCGGGGAAATGAACACTGAAGCTTTCTTT.